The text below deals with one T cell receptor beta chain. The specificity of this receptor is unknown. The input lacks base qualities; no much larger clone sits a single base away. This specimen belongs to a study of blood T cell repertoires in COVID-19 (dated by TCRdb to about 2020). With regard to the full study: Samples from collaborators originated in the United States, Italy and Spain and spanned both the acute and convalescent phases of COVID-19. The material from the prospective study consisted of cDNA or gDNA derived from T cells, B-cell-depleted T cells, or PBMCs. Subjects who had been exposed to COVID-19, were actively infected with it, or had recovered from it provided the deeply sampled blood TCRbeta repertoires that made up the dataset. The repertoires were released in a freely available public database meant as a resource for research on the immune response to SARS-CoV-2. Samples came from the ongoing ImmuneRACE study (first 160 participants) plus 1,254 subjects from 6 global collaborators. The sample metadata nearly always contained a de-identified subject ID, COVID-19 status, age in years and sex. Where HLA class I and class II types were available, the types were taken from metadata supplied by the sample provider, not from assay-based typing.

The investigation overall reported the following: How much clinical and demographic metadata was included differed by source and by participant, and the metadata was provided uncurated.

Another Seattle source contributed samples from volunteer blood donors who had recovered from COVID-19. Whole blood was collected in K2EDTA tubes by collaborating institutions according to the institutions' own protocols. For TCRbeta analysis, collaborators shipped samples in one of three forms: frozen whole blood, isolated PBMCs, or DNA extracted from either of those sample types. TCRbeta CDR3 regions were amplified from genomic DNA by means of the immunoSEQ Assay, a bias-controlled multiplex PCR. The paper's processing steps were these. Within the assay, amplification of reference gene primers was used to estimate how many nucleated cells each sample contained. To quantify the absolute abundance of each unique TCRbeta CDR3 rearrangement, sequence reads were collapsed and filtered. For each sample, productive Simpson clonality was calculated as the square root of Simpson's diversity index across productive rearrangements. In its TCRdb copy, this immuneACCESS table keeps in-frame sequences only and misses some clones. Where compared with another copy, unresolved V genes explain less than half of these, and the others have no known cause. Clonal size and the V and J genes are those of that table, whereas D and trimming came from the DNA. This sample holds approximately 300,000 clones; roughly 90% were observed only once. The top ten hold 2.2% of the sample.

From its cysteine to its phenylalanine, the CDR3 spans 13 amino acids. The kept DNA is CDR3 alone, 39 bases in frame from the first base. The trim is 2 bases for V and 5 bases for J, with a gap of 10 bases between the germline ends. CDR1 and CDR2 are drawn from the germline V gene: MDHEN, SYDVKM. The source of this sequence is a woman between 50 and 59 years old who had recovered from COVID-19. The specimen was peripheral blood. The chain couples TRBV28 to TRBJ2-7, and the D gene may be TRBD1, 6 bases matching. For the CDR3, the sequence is CASSLGGRDEQYF. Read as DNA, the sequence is TGTGCCAGCAGTTTAGGGGGCAGGGACGAGCAGTACTTC.